This entry describes one TCR beta chain. Antigen specificity is unknown. This specimen belongs to a study of cytomegalovirus exposure and HLA in healthy donors. Points from the study as a whole: It was found in a later analysis that first-cohort TCR clusters tended to co-occur in the 130 or so validation repertoires. The classifier reportedly diagnosed cytomegalovirus status with high specificity and sensitivity. Cytomegalovirus association was listed for approximately 150 TCR beta chains.

Sequencing was performed with immunoSEQ multiplex PCR; in TCRdb, only in-frame clones are kept and a portion is missing. The sample records approximately 300,000 clones, approximately 90% being singletons. V was trimmed by 1 base and J by 1 base, leaving 13 bases between them. The length of the CDR3 is 16 residues. CDR1 MNHEY and CDR2 SMNVEV come from the germline V gene (reference sequence). The sample was PBMCs. V gene TRBV27 combines with J gene TRBJ1-1; TRBD1 is a possible D gene (6 bases). This receptor was identified in a woman younger than 30 in good health and CMV-seronegative. The CDR3 nucleotides are TGTGCCAGCAGTTTATGGGCAGGGGTTGAGAACACTGAAGCTTTCTTT. Its translation is CASSLWAGVENTEAFF.